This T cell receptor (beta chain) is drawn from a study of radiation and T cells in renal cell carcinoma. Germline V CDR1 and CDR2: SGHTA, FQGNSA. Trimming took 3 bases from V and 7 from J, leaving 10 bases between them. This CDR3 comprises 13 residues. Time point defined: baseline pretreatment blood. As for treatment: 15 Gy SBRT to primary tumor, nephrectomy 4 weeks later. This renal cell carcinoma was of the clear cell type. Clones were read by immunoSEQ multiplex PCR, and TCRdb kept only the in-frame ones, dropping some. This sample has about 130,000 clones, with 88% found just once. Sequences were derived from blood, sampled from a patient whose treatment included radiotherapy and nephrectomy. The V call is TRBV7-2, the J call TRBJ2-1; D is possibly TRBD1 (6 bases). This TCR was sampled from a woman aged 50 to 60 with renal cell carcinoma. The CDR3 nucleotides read TGTGCCAGCAGCTTGGACAGCCCAAATGAGCAGTTCTTC. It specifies CASSLDSPNEQFF.